One sample yielded the 21 T cell receptor beta chains listed below, sequenced in a study of blood T cell repertoires in COVID-19. Profiled with immunoSEQ multiplex PCR; TCRdb holds only in-frame clones, not every one. Of about 110,000 clones detected, more than 65% appear once; the ten largest clones hold 1.5% to 1.7%. The sequencing input was peripheral blood. These receptors were collected from a man aged 50 to 60 with acute or convalescent COVID-19.

This sequence joins TRBV5-4 and TRBJ1-2; D possibly corresponds to TRBD1 (6 bases). The germline V gene has CDR1 SGHNT and CDR2 YYREEE (reference sequence). Trimming took 4 bases from V and 1 from J, leaving 8 bases between them. The length of the CDR3 is 13 residues. CDR3: CASSRGGNYGYTF. DNA of the CDR3: TGTGCCAGCAGCAGAGGGGGTAACTATGGCTACACCTTC.

This clone has only one observation. The V and J genes are TRBV28 and TRBJ1-3, with 9 bases identical to TRBD1. V gave up 6 bases and J gave up 0 bases; unmatched junction bases: 15. Germline-derived CDR1 and CDR2 are MDHEN and SYDVKM. The CDR3 has 19 amino acids. CDR3 bases: TGTGCCAGCAGCGCCGGGACAGGGAAGAAGTGGGCCTCTGGAAACACCATATATTTT. It encodes CASSAGTGKKWASGNTIYF.

There are a few counts of this clone. This chain uses TRBV3-1 (or the pseudogene TRBV3-2) with TRBJ2-3, with 9 bases identical to TRBD2. The V gene end was trimmed by 5 bases and the J gene end by 4 bases; junction bases not matched to a gene: 7. Germline CDR1 LGHDT, CDR2 YNNKEL (reference sequence). CDR3 length equals 15 residues. CDR3 bases: TGTGCCAGCAGCACGGGACTAGCTCCCCCAGATACGCAGTATTTT. Amino acid sequence: CASSTGLAPPDTQYF.

In regard to this clone: Other DNA sequences in this specimen translate into the identical CDR3. This sequence joins TRBV7-9 and TRBJ1-1, with D uncertain. The germline V gene has CDR1 SEHNR and CDR2 FQNEAQ (reference sequence). V shed 2 bases and J shed 1 base, with 5 bases lying between them. The CDR3 spans 13 residues. The CDR3 DNA reads TGTGCCAGCAGCTTATCGGGGAACACTGAAGCTTTCTTT. Translating gives CASSLSGNTEAFF.

J is TRBJ1-1 and V is TRBV19, with 10 bases matching TRBD1. The CDR3 is 14 amino acids. Germline-derived CDR1 and CDR2 are LNHDA and SQIVND (reference sequence). The junction had 9 bases not matched to a gene; V was cut back by 7 bases and J by 7 bases. The CDR3 DNA reads as TGTGCCAGTAATACCGGGACAGGGGTGGGTGAAGCTTTCTTT. Translated, it gives CASNTGTGVGEAFF.

This rearrangement joins TRBV7-9 to TRBJ2-1, with TRBD2 identical over 13 bases. The CDR3 sequence is 17 residues long. V lost 5 bases and J lost 8; bases outside the gene matches: 12. Per germline, CDR1 SEHNR and CDR2 FQNEAQ (reference sequence). CDR3 in amino acids: CASSPSLGLAGRDEQFF. CDR3 in DNA: TGTGCCAGCAGCCCCTCTCTGGGACTAGCGGGGCGGGATGAGCAGTTCTTC.

This chain links TRBV18 with TRBJ2-7; 7 nucleotides agree with TRBD1. Trimming cost V 5 bases and J 0 bases; bases outside gene matches: 7. This CDR3 is built from 15 residues. The germline V gene encodes CDR1 KGHSH and CDR2 LQKENI. The CDR3 sequence: CASSGKGAGSYEQYF. In DNA, the CDR3 is TGTGCCAGCTCAGGAAAGGGGGCCGGCTCCTACGAGCAGTACTTC.

J is TRBJ2-5 and V is TRBV29-1, with 8 bases that match TRBD2. This CDR3 region has 16 residues. V shed 8 bases and J 2 bases; nucleotides not matched to a gene: 16. Germline-derived CDR1 and CDR2 are SQVTM and ANQGSEA. CDR3 sequence reads: CSTYGAGVQEQETQYF. CDR3 DNA sequence: TGCAGCACTTATGGAGCGGGGGTGCAAGAACAAGAGACCCAGTACTTC.

This clone was counted once. The chain has TRBV2 and TRBJ1-5; 8 nucleotides match TRBD1. Germline V CDR1 and CDR2: SNHLY, FYNNEI. The trim removed 5 bases at V and 8 bases at J, leaving 8 bases unmatched. The CDR3 spans 14 residues. CDR3 amino acids: CASSFTGGTEPQHF. The CDR3 region has the DNA TGTGCCAGCAGTTTTACAGGGGGGACGGAGCCCCAGCATTTT.

The sample holds one count of this clone. The DNA for the CDR3 is TGTGCCAGCTCACTTAGGAGCGGGACTACCTACACCGGGGAGCTGTTTTTT. This gives the protein CASSLRSGTTYTGELFF. The chain has TRBV18 and TRBJ2-2, with 7 positions matching TRBD2. Losses at the gene ends were 4 bases for V and 3 bases for J; bases not matched to a gene: 11. The CDR3 consists of 17 residues. CDR1 and CDR2 (germline): KGHSH, LQKENI.

This chain connects TRBV28 to TRBJ1-5, with a tentative D call TRBD1 (5 bases). This CDR3 has 16 residues. The germline V gene has CDR1 MDHEN and CDR2 SYDVKM. Trimming cost V 2 bases and J 2 bases, with 13 bases left between them. The CDR3 DNA reads TGTGCCAGCAGTTTAATCGGGGGGTCCGGCAATCAGCCCCAGCATTTT. Amino acids: CASSLIGGSGNQPQHF.

The chain links TRBV5-4 to TRBJ1-3; a possible D gene is TRBD1 (5 bases). This CDR3 is built from 16 residues. Looked up from germline, CDR1 is SGHNT and CDR2 is YYREEE (reference sequence). The germline V and J ends were trimmed by 3 bases and 0 bases, with 13 bases remaining between them. The CDR3 loop reads CASSSQAPLSGNTIYF. CDR3 nucleotides: TGTGCCAGCAGCTCACAGGCGCCTCTCTCTGGAAACACCATATATTTT.

This chain uses TRBV19 with TRBJ1-6; 7 positions agree with TRBD1. The CDR3 length is 14 residues. Germline V CDR1 and CDR2: LNHDA, SQIVND (reference sequence). The V gene end was trimmed by 0 bases and the J gene end by 7 bases; junction bases not matched to a gene: 0. CDR3: CASSIEGQNSPLHF. DNA for the CDR3: TGTGCCAGTAGTATAGAGGGACAGAATTCACCCCTCCACTTT.

This clone was counted once. The genes are TRBV5-5 and TRBJ2-3, with 10 bases matching TRBD1. CDR1 and CDR2 (germline): SGHKS, YYEKEE (reference sequence). The CDR3 spans 15 residues. V lost 6 bases and J lost 1; bases outside the gene matches: 5. DNA of the CDR3: TGTGCCAGCACCCGGACAGGGGGTGGCACAGATACGCAGTATTTT. Translation gives CASTRTGGGTDTQYF.

Only a few counts were recorded for this clone. V gene TRBV30 combines with J gene TRBJ1-3; D is uncertain. This CDR3 spans 15 amino acids. Germline V gives CDR1 GTSNPN, CDR2 SVGIG (reference sequence). Trimming cost V 2 bases and J 1 base, with 12 bases left between them. CDR3 region: CAWSYFSGSGNTIYF. The CDR3 nucleotides read TGTGCCTGGAGTTATTTTTCCGGTTCTGGAAACACCATATATTTT.

The sample holds a few counts of this clone. This CDR3 is CASRYTGRNQPQHF. In DNA, the CDR3 is TGTGCCAGCAGATATACAGGGCGCAATCAGCCCCAGCATTTT. V and J are TRBV6-5 and TRBJ1-5; perhaps TRBD1 as D (6 bases). This CDR3 has 14 amino acids. Germline CDR1 reads MNHEY; CDR2 reads SVGAGI. The germline V and J ends were trimmed by 6 bases and 2 bases, with 11 bases remaining between them.

The chain employs TRBV3-1 (or the pseudogene TRBV3-2) and TRBJ2-1, with D unresolved. V dropped 0 bases and J dropped 10 bases, with 7 bases sitting between them. From germline, CDR1 is LGHDT and CDR2 YNNKEL (reference sequence). The CDR3 consists of 12 residues. CDR3 sequence: CASSQENLEQFF. Here the CDR3 DNA reads TGTGCCAGCAGCCAAGAAAATCTAGAGCAGTTCTTC.

V usage is TRBV27 and J usage is TRBJ2-2, with 13 bases identical to TRBD2. CDR1 is MNHEY, CDR2 SMNVEV, per germline (reference sequence). The V gene end was trimmed by 0 bases and the J gene end by 5 bases; junction bases not matched to a gene: 6. CDR3 size: 18 residues. The DNA for the CDR3 is TGTGCCAGCAGTTTATCTCGGCGGACTAGCGGGGGTACCGGGGAGCTGTTTTTT. It encodes CASSLSRRTSGGTGELFF.

CDR3 sequence: CASSENSLRGTGGGEQYV. The CDR3 DNA sequence: TGTGCCAGCAGTGAAAATTCTTTAAGGGGGACAGGGGGCGGCGAGCAGTACGTC. The chain joins TRBV2 to TRBJ2-7, with 12 bases that match TRBD1. J gave up 6 bases and V 2 bases, and 14 bases lay outside the gene matches. The CDR3 runs 18 residues. Germline V CDR1 and CDR2: SNHLY, FYNNEI.

V and J are TRBV11-3 and TRBJ2-1; TRBD2 aligns across 7 bases. Germline trimming cut 6 bases from V and 0 bases from J; bases unmatched to any gene: 5. The length of the CDR3 is 15 residues. The V gene's germline CDR1 is SGHNT and CDR2 YENEEA. The CDR3: CASSPGGSSYNEQFF. In DNA, the CDR3 is TGTGCCAGCAGTCCCGGGGGGAGCTCCTACAATGAGCAGTTCTTC. Supplemented by reference TRBV11-3 and TRBJ2-1, the full variable domain reads EAGVVQSPRYKIIEKKQPVAFWCNPISGHNTLYWYLQNLGQGPELLIRYENEEAVDDSQLPKDRFSAERLKGVDSTLKIQPAELGDSAVYLCASSPGGSSYNEQFFGPGTRLTVL.

The gene calls are TRBV14 and TRBJ2-3; a weak D match, TRBD1 (6 bases). CDR3 length: 16 residues. V was clipped by 0 bases and J by 2 bases, with 12 bases between them. Germline CDR1 SGHDN, CDR2 FVKESK. CDR3 residues: CASSQDQGWNTDTQYF. The CDR3 nucleotides read TGTGCCAGCAGCCAAGATCAGGGGTGGAACACAGATACGCAGTATTTT.